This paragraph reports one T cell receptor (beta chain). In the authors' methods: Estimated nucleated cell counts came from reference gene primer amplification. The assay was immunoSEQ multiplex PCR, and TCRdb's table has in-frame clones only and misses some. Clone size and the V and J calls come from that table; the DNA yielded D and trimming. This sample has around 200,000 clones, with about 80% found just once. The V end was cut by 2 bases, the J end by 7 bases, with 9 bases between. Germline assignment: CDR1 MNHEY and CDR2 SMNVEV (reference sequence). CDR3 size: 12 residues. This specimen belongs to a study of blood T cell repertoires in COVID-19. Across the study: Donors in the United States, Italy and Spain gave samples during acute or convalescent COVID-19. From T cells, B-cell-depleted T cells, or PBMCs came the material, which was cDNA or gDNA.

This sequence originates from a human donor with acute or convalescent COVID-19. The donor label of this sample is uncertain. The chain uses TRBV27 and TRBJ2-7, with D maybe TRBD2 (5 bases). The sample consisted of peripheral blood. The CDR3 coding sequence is TGTGCCAGCAGTTTAGATAGGAGGGAGCAGTACTTC. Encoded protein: CASSLDRREQYF.